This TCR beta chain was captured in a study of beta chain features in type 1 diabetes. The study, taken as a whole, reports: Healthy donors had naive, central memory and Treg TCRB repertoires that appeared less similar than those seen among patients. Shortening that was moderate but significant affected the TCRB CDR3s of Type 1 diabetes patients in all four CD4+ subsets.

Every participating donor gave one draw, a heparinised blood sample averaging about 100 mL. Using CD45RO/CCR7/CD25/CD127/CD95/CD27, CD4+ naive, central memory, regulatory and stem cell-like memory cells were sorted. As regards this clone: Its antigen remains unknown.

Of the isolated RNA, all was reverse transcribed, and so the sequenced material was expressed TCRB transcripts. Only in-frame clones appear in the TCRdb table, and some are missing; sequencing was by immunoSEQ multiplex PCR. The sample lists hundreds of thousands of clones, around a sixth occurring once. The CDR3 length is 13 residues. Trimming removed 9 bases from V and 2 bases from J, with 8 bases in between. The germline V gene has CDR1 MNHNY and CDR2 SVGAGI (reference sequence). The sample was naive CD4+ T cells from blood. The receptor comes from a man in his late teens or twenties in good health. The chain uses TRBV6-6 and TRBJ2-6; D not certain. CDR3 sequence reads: CASRSTGANVLTF. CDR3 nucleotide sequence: TGTGCCAGTAGATCAACTGGGGCCAACGTCCTGACTTTC.